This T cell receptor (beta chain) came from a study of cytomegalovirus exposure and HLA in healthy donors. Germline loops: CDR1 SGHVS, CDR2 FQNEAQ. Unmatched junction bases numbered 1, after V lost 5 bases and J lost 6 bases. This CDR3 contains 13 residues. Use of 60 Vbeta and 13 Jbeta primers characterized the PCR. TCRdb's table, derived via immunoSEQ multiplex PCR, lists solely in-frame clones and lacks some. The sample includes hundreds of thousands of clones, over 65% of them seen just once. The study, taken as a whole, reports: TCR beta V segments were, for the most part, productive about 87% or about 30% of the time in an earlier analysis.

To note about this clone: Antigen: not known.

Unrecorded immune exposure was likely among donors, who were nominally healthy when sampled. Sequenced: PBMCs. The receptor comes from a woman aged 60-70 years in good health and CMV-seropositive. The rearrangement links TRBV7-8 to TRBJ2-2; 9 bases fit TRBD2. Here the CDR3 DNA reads TGTGCCAGCAGCCGCGGGGGGGCCGGGGAGCTGTTTTTT. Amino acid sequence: CASSRGGAGELFF.